The rows below give T cell receptor beta chains drawn from one sample of a study of blood T cell repertoires in COVID-19. Assay: immunoSEQ multiplex PCR; the TCRdb copy retains only in-frame clones and omits some. This sample has about 37,000 clones, with about 91% found just once. Source material: peripheral blood. These receptors all stem from a woman of 80 years or more with acute or convalescent COVID-19. Both conserved end residues are part of each CDR3. The D gene is left open where the match is weak. Only part of the rows carry a size: once, few, many, or a class if the clone is expanded.

d_call j_call v_call clone_size cdr3_aa cdr3_nt
- TRBJ2-1 TRBV5-1 - CASSLGGGDYNEQFF TGCGCCAGCAGCTTGGGTGGCGGGGACTACAATGAGCAGTTCTTC
TRBD1 TRBJ1-2 TRBV3-1/TRBV3-2 - CASSHRTGDGYTF TGTGCCAGCAGCCACCGGACAGGGGATGGCTACACCTTC
TRBD1 TRBJ2-3 TRBV5-8 - CASSLGTGGSTDTQYF TGTGCCAGCAGCTTGGGGACAGGGGGGAGCACAGATACGCAGTATTTT
- TRBJ1-2 TRBV20-1 once CSASTVGAAGGYTF TGCAGTGCTAGTACAGTCGGGGCAGCGGGAGGCTACACCTTC
TRBD1 TRBJ2-2 TRBV2 - CASSSDRGITGELFF TGTGCCAGCAGTTCGGACAGGGGGATAACCGGGGAGCTGTTTTTT
TRBD1 TRBJ2-2 TRBV18 - CASSRDRVPNTGELFF TGTGCCAGCTCACGGGACAGGGTTCCGAACACCGGGGAGCTGTTTTTT
- TRBJ1-3 TRBV2 - CASSVEGDGNTIYF TGTGCCAGCAGTGTGGAGGGTGATGGAAACACCATATATTTT
- TRBJ1-3 TRBV27 - CASSLMRIPNTIYF TGTGCCAGCAGTTTAATGAGGATTCCAAACACCATATATTTT
- TRBJ1-6 TRBV19 - CASNRVSSYNSPLHF TGTGCCAGTAATCGGGTGAGCTCCTATAATTCACCCCTCCACTTT
- TRBJ2-1 TRBV3-1/TRBV3-2 - CASSRSTYVGYNEQFF TGTGCCAGCAGCCGAAGTACCTACGTCGGCTACAATGAGCAGTTCTTC
- TRBJ1-2 TRBV25-1 - CASSEWRGASGTGGYTF TGTGCCAGCAGTGAATGGCGGGGAGCGTCGGGGACTGGGGGCTACACCTTC
TRBD1 TRBJ1-1 TRBV27 - CASSFVGQGVDTEAFF TGTGCCAGCAGTTTCGTAGGACAGGGCGTGGACACTGAAGCTTTCTTT
- TRBJ1-1 TRBV19 - CASSIEGARITEAFF TGTGCCAGTAGTATAGAGGGGGCGCGGATCACTGAAGCTTTCTTT
TRBD2 TRBJ2-1 TRBV3-1/TRBV3-2 - CASSRPSGGAINEQFF TGTGCCAGCAGCCGCCCTAGCGGGGGGGCGATAAATGAGCAGTTCTTC
- TRBJ1-1 TRBV20-1 - CSVRGDTEAFF TGCAGTGTTAGGGGCGACACTGAAGCTTTCTTT
- TRBJ2-3 TRBV30 - CAWSFAGTDTQYF TGTGCCTGGAGTTTCGCAGGGACAGATACGCAGTATTTT